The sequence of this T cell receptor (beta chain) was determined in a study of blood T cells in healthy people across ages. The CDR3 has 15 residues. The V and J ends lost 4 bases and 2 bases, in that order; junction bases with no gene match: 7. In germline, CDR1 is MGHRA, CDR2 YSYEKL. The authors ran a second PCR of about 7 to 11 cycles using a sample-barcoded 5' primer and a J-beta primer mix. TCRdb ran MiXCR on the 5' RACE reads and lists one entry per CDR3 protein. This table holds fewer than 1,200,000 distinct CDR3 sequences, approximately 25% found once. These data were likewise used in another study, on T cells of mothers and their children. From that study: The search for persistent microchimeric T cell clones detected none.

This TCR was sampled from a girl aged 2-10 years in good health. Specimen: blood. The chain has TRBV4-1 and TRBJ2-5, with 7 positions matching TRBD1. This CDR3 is CASSPGQATQETQYF. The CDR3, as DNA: TGCGCCAGCAGCCCAGGACAGGCGACTCAAGAGACCCAGTACTTC.